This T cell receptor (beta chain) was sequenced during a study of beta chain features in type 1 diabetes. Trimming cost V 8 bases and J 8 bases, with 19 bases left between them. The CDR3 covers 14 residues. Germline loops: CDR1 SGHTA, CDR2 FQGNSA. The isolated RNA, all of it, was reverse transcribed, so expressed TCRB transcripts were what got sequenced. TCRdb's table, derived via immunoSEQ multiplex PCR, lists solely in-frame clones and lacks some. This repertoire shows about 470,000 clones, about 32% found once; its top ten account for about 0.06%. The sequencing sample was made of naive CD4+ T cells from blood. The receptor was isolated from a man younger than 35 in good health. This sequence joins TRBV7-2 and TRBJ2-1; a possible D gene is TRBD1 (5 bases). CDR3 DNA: TGTGCCAGCCATCTGGGGCAGGCACCCGATGAGCAGTTCTTC. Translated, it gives CASHLGQAPDEQFF.